Following are 14 T cell receptor beta chains from one sample sequenced in a study of CD8+CD57+ T cells in acquired aplastic anemia. Patients chosen for sequencing had shown CD8+CD57+ cell expansion by flow cytometry. TCR beta VDJ combinations and CDR3 sequences were profiled from genomic DNA. TCRdb re-called the reads through MiXCR, storing one row per CDR3 protein. The repertoire holds around 500,000 distinct CDR3 sequences, around 30% seen once, with about 0.8% in the top ten. The sequencing sample was made of sorted CD4+, CD8+, or CD8+CD57+ T cells (not recorded which) from PBMCs. The source of these receptors is a human donor with aplastic anemia.

The J gene is TRBJ2-7, the V gene TRBV3-1; no clear D. The germline gives CDR1 LGHDT, CDR2 YNNKEL (reference sequence). The CDR3 is made up of 17 amino acids. With 0 bases removed from V and 0 bases from J, the gap between germline ends came to 15 bases. In DNA form, the CDR3 reads TGTGCCAGCAGCCAAGATTTACGGCCCAGGAGCTCCTACGAGCAGTACTTC. Amino acid sequence: CASSQDLRPRSSYEQYF.

This clonotype showed up just a few times. V is TRBV20-1 and J is TRBJ2-3; 16 nucleotides agree with TRBD2. Trimming took 6 bases from V and 0 from J; bases not matched to a gene: 12. Per germline, CDR1 DFQATT and CDR2 SNEGSKA (reference sequence). The CDR3 is made up of 19 amino acids. CDR3 sequence reads: CSASPTGLAGGASTDTQYF. The CDR3 nucleotides read TGCAGTGCGAGCCCAACGGGACTAGCGGGGGGGGCTAGCACAGATACGCAGTATTTT.

The CDR3 DNA reads as TGCGCCAGCAGCAACACGAGAGGGGCCCACGAGCAGTACTTC. Amino acid sequence: CASSNTRGAHEQYF. The chain is built from TRBV5-1 and TRBJ2-7; D possibly matches TRBD1 or TRBD2 (5 bases each). Germline V gene data show CDR1 as SGHRS and CDR2 as YFSETQ. V lost 4 bases and J 5 bases, leaving 16 bases between the germline ends. The length of the CDR3 is 14 residues.

This clonotype was seen a handful of times. The J gene is TRBJ1-5, the V gene TRBV6-1; D ambiguous. CDR1 MNHNS and CDR2 SASEGT come from the germline V gene. With 7 bases removed from V and 8 bases from J, the gap between germline ends came to 18 bases. The CDR3 is 14 residues long. The chain's CDR3 is CASNVQNSEKPQHF. Here the CDR3 DNA reads TGTGCCAGCAACGTCCAAAACAGTGAAAAGCCCCAGCATTTT.

Worth noting for this clonotype: A read error may produce the germline difference seen at one junction end. The V and J genes are TRBV15 and TRBJ2-7, with D possibly TRBD1 on 5 matching bases. The CDR3 has 14 amino acids. Germline CDR1 LNHNV, CDR2 YYDKDF (reference sequence). The CDR3 DNA is TGTGCCCCGAGTGTAGCAACAGGCTCCCACGAGCAGTACTTC. This sequence encodes CAPSVATGSHEQYF.

This clonotype has just one count. The genes are TRBV25-1 and TRBJ1-1, with D possibly being TRBD1 (6 bases). Germline values: CDR1 MGHDK, CDR2 SYGVNS. The CDR3 is made up of 15 amino acids. The ends were cut back, 5 bases at V and 3 bases at J, with 16 bases in the middle. The CDR3 DNA is TGTGCCAGCAGTTACTCGAGGGGGGGCGACACTGAAGCTTTCTTT. It encodes CASSYSRGGDTEAFF.

This clonotype was recorded many times. The chain employs TRBV20-1 and TRBJ1-6; D ambiguous. Trimming stripped 3 bases from V and 7 bases from J, with 13 bases between. The CDR3 covers 14 residues. Germline loops: CDR1 DFQATT, CDR2 SNEGSKA (reference sequence). DNA for the CDR3: TGCAGTGCTAGTGCGGGCGCCCGGAATTCACCCCTCCACTTT. It is translated as CSASAGARNSPLHF.

This clonotype was found a few times. This chain uses TRBV7-9 with TRBJ2-7, with 8 bases aligning to TRBD2. Germline V CDR1 and CDR2: SEHNR, FQNEAQ (reference sequence). CDR3 length: 15 residues. V shed 2 bases and J 1 base; nucleotides not matched to a gene: 4. The CDR3 here is CASSLRSSGSYEQYF. CDR3 nucleotide sequence: TGTGCCAGCAGCTTAAGGTCTAGCGGGTCCTACGAGCAGTACTTC. Together with reference TRBV7-9 and TRBJ2-7, the CDR3 gives the full variable domain: DTGVSQNPRHKITKRGQNVTFRCDPISEHNRLYWYRQTLGQGPEFLTYFQNEAQLEKSRLLSDRFSAERPKGSFSTLEIQRTEQGDSAMYLCASSLRSSGSYEQYFGPGTRLTVT.

The chain links TRBV20-1 to TRBJ1-3; the match to TRBD1 covers 12 bases. The CDR3 covers 16 residues. The germline CDR1 and CDR2 sequences are DFQATT and SNEGSKA (reference sequence). The trim removed 2 bases at V and 4 bases at J, leaving 6 bases unmatched. The DNA of the CDR3 is TGCAGTGCTAGACATCGGGACAGGGGGCGCGGAAACACCATATATTTT. It yields the protein CSARHRDRGRGNTIYF.

This clonotype was found a few times. The chain joins TRBV30 to TRBJ1-3, with a tentative D call TRBD1 (6 bases). Germline V gene sequence: CDR1 GTSNPN, CDR2 SVGIG (reference sequence). The CDR3 is 14 amino acids. V was clipped by 7 bases and J by 0 bases, with 13 bases between them. This CDR3 reads CAFVTGSSGNTIYF. The CDR3 DNA reads TGTGCCTTCGTTACAGGGAGCTCTGGAAACACCATATATTTT.

The chain links TRBV6-1 to TRBJ2-2; no firm D call. The V end lost 7 bases, the J end lost 5 bases, and 11 bases lay between the germline ends. Germline-derived CDR1 and CDR2 are MNHNS and SASEGT. This CDR3 is built from 13 residues. CDR3 DNA sequence: TGTGCCAGCACCTCCGAAGAGACCGGGGAGCTGTTTTTT. It yields the protein CASTSEETGELFF.

V and J are TRBV11-1 and TRBJ2-7; D is unresolved. Germline V lookup: CDR1 SGHAT, CDR2 FQDESV (reference sequence). CDR3 length: 14 residues. V was pared by 4 bases and J by 4 bases, with 14 bases between. The CDR3 spells CASSSRYFPYEQYF. For the CDR3, the DNA is TGTGCCAGCAGCTCCAGATATTTCCCGTACGAGCAGTACTTC.

The genes are TRBV27 and TRBJ2-1; 8 nucleotides line up with TRBD2. Germline V lookup: CDR1 MNHEY, CDR2 SMNVEV (reference sequence). CDR3 length: 14 residues. V lost 0 bases and J lost 15; bases outside the gene matches: 10. CDR3 in DNA: TGTGCCAGCAGTTTATCTCTACTAGCGGTGAATCGGTTCTTC. Its protein product is CASSLSLLAVNRFF.

This clonotype appeared many times. The V gene is TRBV19, the J gene TRBJ2-5; tentative D call: TRBD2 (5 bases). This CDR3 spans 12 amino acids. Deletions cut 5 bases from V and 10 bases from J, with 14 bases between. Per the germline V gene, CDR1 is LNHDA and CDR2 is SQIVND (reference sequence). The DNA for the CDR3 is TGTGCCAGTAGTCCAGGACTCGGGGACCAGTACTTC. Protein: CASSPGLGDQYF.